A selection of T cell receptor beta chains follows, all from one sample in a study of cytomegalovirus exposure and HLA in healthy donors. Assay used: immunoSEQ multiplex PCR; TCRdb lists only in-frame clones, some missing. The sample lists roughly 98,000 clones, around 77% occurring once. The material sequenced was PBMCs. All receptors derive from a female donor in good health and CMV-seronegative. The CDR3 runs from the conserved cysteine through the conserved F or W. The D gene is left open where the match is weak. Size is stated for part of the rows, as once, few or many counts, or as a class when the clone is expanded.

>TRBV18|once|TRBJ2-3|TRBD2
CASSPRGSGRADTQYF
TGTGCCAGCTCACCCCGGGGTAGCGGGAGAGCAGATACGCAGTATTTT
>TRBV9|NA|TRBJ2-1|NA
CASSGSGPNYNEQFF
TGTGCCAGCAGCGGTTCAGGGCCAAACTACAATGAGCAGTTCTTC
>TRBV2|NA|TRBJ1-1|NA
CASRASTAMSTEAFF
TGTGCCAGCAGGGCCTCGACAGCGATGAGCACTGAAGCTTTCTTT
>TRBV27|NA|TRBJ1-3|NA
CASSTGYGNTIYF
TGTGCCAGCAGTACAGGGTATGGAAACACCATATATTTT
>TRBV27|NA|TRBJ2-7|TRBD1
CASSSRQGTHYEQYF
TGTGCCAGCAGCAGCCGACAGGGAACCCACTACGAGCAGTACTTC
>TRBV2|NA|TRBJ2-7|NA
CASSEGQGYYEQYF
TGTGCCAGCAGTGAAGGACAAGGCTACTACGAGCAGTACTTC
>TRBV7-2|NA|TRBJ2-6|NA
CASSPNGGQNGANVLTF
TGTGCCAGCAGCCCTAATGGCGGGCAAAACGGGGCCAACGTCCTGACTTTC
>TRBV5-8|NA|TRBJ2-1|TRBD2
CASGGGGRYEQFF
TGTGCCAGCGGGGGTGGCGGGAGGTATGAGCAGTTCTTC
>TRBV18|NA|TRBJ2-7|NA
CASSPPGQDSYEQYF
TGTGCCAGCTCACCGCCGGGACAAGACTCCTACGAGCAGTACTTC
>TRBV9|NA|TRBJ2-7|NA
CASSVGGGQSSYEQYF
TGTGCCAGCAGCGTAGGGGGGGGGCAAAGCTCCTACGAGCAGTACTTC
>TRBV7-2|NA|TRBJ2-2|TRBD2
CASSPWGTSRTGELFF
TGTGCCAGCAGCCCATGGGGGACTAGTCGGACCGGGGAGCTGTTTTTT
>TRBV5-4|NA|TRBJ2-3|TRBD2
CASSLFRLAGDRGSTDTQYF
TGTGCCAGCAGCTTGTTTCGACTAGCGGGAGATAGGGGATCCACAGATACGCAGTATTTT
>TRBV4-3|NA|TRBJ2-1|TRBD2
CASSQDGLAGAAEQFF
TGCGCCAGCAGCCAAGACGGACTAGCGGGAGCCGCGGAGCAGTTCTTC
>TRBV4-3|NA|TRBJ2-1|TRBD2
CASSQAPAGESAGEQFF
TGCGCCAGCAGCCAAGCCCCAGCGGGAGAGTCCGCGGGTGAGCAGTTCTTC
>TRBV7-9|few|TRBJ1-1|NA
CASTPKVAPEAFF
TGTGCCAGCACTCCGAAGGTAGCCCCTGAAGCTTTCTTT
>TRBV7-2|NA|TRBJ2-2|TRBD2
CASSLGFSGRTGELFF
TGTGCCAGCAGCTTAGGGTTTAGCGGGAGAACCGGGGAGCTGTTTTTT
>TRBV29-1|NA|TRBJ2-3|TRBD1
CSVEDRTRSDTQYF
TGCAGCGTTGAGGACAGGACCCGGTCAGATACGCAGTATTTT
>TRBV29-1|NA|TRBJ2-7|TRBD1
CSAGQGSSYEQYF
TGCAGCGCCGGACAGGGTAGCTCCTACGAGCAGTACTTC
>TRBV5-5|NA|TRBJ1-2|NA
CASSLEVQGYGYTF
TGTGCCAGCAGCTTAGAAGTTCAGGGGTATGGCTACACCTTC
>TRBV2|few|TRBJ2-1|NA
CASSEGLNSYNEQFF
TGTGCCAGCAGTGAAGGGCTCAATTCCTACAATGAGCAGTTCTTC
>TRBV11-3|NA|TRBJ2-2|TRBD1
CASSLVGTGNTGELFF
TGTGCCAGCAGCTTAGTCGGGACAGGGAACACCGGGGAGCTGTTTTTT
>TRBV19|NA|TRBJ2-7|TRBD1
CASSTQGVGYEQYF
TGTGCCAGTAGTACTCAGGGGGTTGGCTACGAGCAGTACTTC
>TRBV7-2|few|TRBJ1-2|TRBD1
CASSSEQGAVSNGYTF
TGTGCCAGCAGCTCTGAACAGGGGGCAGTATCTAATGGCTACACCTTC
>TRBV7-9|few|TRBJ1-1|NA
CASSLVSESGEAFF
TGTGCCAGCAGCTTAGTATCAGAAAGCGGGGAAGCTTTCTTT
>TRBV6-1|NA|TRBJ1-2|NA
CASSESSGHLARSYTF
TGTGCCAGCAGTGAGTCCTCTGGACACCTGGCGCGGAGCTACACCTTC
>TRBV25-1|NA|TRBJ2-1|TRBD1
CASSDTTGFAYNEQFF
TGTGCCAGCAGTGACACGACAGGGTTCGCCTACAATGAGCAGTTCTTC